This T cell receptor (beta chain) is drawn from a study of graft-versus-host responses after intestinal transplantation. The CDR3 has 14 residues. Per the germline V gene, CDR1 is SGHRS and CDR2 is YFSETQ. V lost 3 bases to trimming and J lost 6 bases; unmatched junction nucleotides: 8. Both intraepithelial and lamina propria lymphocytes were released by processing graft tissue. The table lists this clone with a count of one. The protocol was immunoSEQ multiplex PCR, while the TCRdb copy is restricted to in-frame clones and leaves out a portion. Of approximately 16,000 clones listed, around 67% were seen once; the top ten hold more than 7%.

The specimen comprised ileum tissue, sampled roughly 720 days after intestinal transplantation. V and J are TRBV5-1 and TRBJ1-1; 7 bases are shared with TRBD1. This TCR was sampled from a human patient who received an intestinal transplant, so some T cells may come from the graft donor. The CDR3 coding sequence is TGCGCCAGCAGCTCGGCACAGGGGCGCGCTGAAGCTTTCTTT. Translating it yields CASSSAQGRAEAFF.